A selection of T cell receptor beta chains follows, all from one sample in a study of long-term antiretroviral therapy in people with HIV. Generated by immunoSEQ multiplex PCR, the TCRdb table keeps only in-frame clones and is missing some. The data show around 3,400 clones, with approximately 90% seen just once and around 4.2% held by the top ten. The sequencing here drew on unsorted PBMCs, taken 0.3 years after starting antiretroviral therapy. The source of these receptors is a woman between 45 and 65 years old with HIV. Both conserved end residues are trimmed from each CDR3. The D gene is left open where the match is weak.

TRBV27,TRBJ1-1,.,ASSFTDRTEAF
TRBV18,TRBJ2-5,.,ASSPVGVQETQY
TRBV4-1,TRBJ2-5,.,ASRGQETQY
TRBV9,TRBJ2-7,TRBD2,AGSGPLAGGSYEQY
TRBV19,TRBJ1-1,.,ASSQVLNTEAF
TRBV12-5,TRBJ1-3,.,ASGLDSRHFSGNTIY
TRBV5-1,TRBJ1-1,.,ASSLGASRGNTEAF
TRBV4-3,TRBJ2-3,.,ASSPGLGIGPDTQY
TRBV2,TRBJ2-7,.,ASRPGVYEQY
TRBV2,.,TRBD2,ASSGGLAGVGSYEQY
TRBV5-6,TRBJ1-2,.,ASSFRSYGYT
TRBV19,TRBJ2-3,.,ASSFQVERWGTQY
TRBV6-5,TRBJ2-7,.,ASSYSSFRAEQY
TRBV7-2,TRBJ2-5,TRBD2,ASSLVYGRGETQY
TRBV19,TRBJ2-3,TRBD1,ASSETGAGADTQY
TRBV2,TRBJ1-1,.,ASSGGEWVVNTEAF
TRBV5-1,TRBJ2-5,TRBD2,ASSILAGEQETQY
TRBV6-5,TRBJ1-1,TRBD1,ASRVRTGGRTEAF